The entry that follows covers one TCR beta chain sequence. Here immunoSEQ multiplex PCR was the method, and the copy in TCRdb shows in-frame clones only, minus some. Altogether approximately 60,000 clones are present, around nine tenths being singletons, with the ten largest covering about 5%. Trimming took 4 bases from V and 6 from J; bases not matched to a gene: 3. The CDR3 is made up of 13 amino acids. Germline CDR1 and CDR2: SGHTA and FQGTGA. The data originate from a study of technical replicates of blood from a handful of donors. The chain carries TRBV7-3 and TRBJ2-1, with 7 positions matching TRBD1. The material sequenced was PBMCs. This sequence was found in a human donor in good health. Some clones in this sample may be carry-over from other donors' samples. The CDR3 is CASSWSGGNEQFF. The CDR3 nucleotides read TGTGCCAGCAGCTGGTCAGGGGGCAATGAGCAGTTCTTC.